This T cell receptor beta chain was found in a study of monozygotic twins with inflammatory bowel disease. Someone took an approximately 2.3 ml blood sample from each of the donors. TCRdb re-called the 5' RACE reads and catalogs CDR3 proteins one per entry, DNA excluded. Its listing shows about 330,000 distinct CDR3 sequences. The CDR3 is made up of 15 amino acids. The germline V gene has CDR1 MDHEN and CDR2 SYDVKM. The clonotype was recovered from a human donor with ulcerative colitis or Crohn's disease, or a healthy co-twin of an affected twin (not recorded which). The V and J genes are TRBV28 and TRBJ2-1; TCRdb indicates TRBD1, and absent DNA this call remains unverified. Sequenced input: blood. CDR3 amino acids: CASSPLVVTYNEQFF.